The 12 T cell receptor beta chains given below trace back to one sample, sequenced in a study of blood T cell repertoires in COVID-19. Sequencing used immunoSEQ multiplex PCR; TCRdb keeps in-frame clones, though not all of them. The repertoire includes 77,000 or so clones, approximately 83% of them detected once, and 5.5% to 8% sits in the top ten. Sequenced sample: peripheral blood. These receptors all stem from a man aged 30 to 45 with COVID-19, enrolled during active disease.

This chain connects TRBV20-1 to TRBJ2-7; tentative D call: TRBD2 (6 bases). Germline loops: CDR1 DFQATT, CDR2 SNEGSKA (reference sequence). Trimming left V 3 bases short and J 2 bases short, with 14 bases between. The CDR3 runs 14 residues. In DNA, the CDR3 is TGCAGTGCTAGTCCCAGCGGGCTAACCTACGAGCAGTACTTC. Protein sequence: CSASPSGLTYEQYF.

This CDR3 reads CAWSTQGLAGGPGQYF. The CDR3 nucleotides are TGTGCCTGGAGCACCCAGGGACTAGCGGGAGGGCCCGGGCAGTACTTC. This chain joins TRBV30 and TRBJ2-7; 16 positions match TRBD2. CDR1 GTSNPN and CDR2 SVGIG come from the germline V gene (reference sequence). V lost 3 bases, J lost 9 bases, and 11 bases stayed unmatched. This CDR3 is built from 16 residues.

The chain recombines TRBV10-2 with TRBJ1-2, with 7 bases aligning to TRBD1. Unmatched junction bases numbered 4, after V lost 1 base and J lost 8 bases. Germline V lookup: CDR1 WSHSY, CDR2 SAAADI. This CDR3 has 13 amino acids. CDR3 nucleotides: TGCGCCAGCAGTGAGTTCAGGGGGTACGGCTACACCTTC. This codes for CASSEFRGYGYTF.

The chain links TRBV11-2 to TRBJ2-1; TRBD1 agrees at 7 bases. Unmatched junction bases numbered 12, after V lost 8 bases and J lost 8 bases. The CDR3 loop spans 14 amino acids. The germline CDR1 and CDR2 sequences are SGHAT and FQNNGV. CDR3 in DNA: TGTGCCAGCCGCAAGTCAGGGGGTACGGATGAGCAGTTCTTC. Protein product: CASRKSGGTDEQFF.

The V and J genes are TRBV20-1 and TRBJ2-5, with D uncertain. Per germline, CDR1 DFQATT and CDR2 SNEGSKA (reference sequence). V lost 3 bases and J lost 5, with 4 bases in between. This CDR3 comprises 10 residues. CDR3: CSASLETQYF. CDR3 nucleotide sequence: TGCAGTGCTAGTCTGGAGACCCAGTACTTC.

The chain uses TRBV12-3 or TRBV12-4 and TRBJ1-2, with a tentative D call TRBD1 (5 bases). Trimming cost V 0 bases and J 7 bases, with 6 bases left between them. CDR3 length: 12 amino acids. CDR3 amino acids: CASSLAGAGYTF. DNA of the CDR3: TGTGCCAGCAGTTTAGCAGGGGCTGGCTACACCTTC.

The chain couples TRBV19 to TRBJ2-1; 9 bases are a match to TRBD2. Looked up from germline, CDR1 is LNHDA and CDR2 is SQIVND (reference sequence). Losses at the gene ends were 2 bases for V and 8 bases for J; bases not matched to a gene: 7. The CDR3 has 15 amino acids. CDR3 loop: CASSIFSGSSDEQFF. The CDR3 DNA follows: TGTGCCAGTAGTATATTTAGCGGGAGTAGCGATGAGCAGTTCTTC. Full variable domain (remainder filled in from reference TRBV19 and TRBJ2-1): DGGITQSPKYLFRKEGQNVTLSCEQNLNHDAMYWYRQDPGQGLRLIYYSQIVNDFQKGDIAEGYSVSREKKESFPLTVTSAQKNPTAFYLCASSIFSGSSDEQFFGPGTRLTVL.

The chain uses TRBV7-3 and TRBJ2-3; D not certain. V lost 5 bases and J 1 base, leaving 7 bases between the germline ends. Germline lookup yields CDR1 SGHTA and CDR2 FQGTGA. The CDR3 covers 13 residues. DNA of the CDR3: TGTGCCAGCAGCGTCCAGGGCACAGATACGCAGTATTTT. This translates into CASSVQGTDTQYF.

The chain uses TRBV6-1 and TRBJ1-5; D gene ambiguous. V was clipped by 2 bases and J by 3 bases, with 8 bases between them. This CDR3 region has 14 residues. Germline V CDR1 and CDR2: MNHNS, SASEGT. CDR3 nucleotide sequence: TGTGCCAGCAGTGAACAGGATCTCAATCAGCCCCAGCATTTT. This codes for CASSEQDLNQPQHF.

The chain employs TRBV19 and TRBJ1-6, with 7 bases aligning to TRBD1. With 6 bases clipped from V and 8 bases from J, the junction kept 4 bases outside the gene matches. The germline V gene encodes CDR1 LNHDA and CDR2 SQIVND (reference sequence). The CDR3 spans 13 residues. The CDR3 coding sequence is TGTGCCAGTAGGGCAGGGGGAGATTCACCCCTCCACTTT. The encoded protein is CASRAGGDSPLHF.

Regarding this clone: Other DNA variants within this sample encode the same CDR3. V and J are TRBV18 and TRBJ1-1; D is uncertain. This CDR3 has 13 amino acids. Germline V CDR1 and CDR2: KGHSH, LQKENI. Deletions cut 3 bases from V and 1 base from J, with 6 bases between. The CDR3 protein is CASSPSGNTEAFF. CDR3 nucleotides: TGTGCCAGCTCACCCTCAGGGAACACTGAAGCTTTCTTT.

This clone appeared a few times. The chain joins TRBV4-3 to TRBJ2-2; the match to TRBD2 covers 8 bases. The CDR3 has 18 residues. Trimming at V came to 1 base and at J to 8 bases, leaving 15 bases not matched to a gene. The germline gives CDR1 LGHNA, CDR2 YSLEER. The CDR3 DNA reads TGCGCCAGCAGCCAAGTTGCGACCGGGACTAGAAATCCTGGGGAGCTGTTTTTT. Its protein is CASSQVATGTRNPGELFF.